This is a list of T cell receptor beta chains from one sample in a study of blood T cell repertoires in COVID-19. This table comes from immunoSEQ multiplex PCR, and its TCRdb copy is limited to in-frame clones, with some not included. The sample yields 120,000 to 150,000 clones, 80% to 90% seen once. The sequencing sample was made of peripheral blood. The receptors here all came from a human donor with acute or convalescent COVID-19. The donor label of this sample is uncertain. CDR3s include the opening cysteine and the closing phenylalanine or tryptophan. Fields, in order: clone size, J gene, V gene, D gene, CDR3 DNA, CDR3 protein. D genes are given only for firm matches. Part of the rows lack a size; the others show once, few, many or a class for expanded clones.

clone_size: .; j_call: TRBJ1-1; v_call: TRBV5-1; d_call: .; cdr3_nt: TGCGCCAGCAGCTTGGACGTCGGGGGGACGGTCGAAGCTTTCTTT; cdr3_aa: CASSLDVGGTVEAFF
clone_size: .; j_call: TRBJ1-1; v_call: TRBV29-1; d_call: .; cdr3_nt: TGCAGCGGCGGGAGGGGGGCTGAAGCTTTCTTT; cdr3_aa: CSGGRGAEAFF
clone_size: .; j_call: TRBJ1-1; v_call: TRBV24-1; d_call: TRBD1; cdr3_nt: TGTGCCACCAGTGCTCCGGGACAGGGACACATGAACACTGAAGCTTTCTTT; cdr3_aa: CATSAPGQGHMNTEAFF
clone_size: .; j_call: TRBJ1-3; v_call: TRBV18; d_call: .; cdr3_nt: TGTGCCAGCTCAACTACAACGGGGAGCTCTGGAAACACCATATATTTT; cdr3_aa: CASSTTTGSSGNTIYF
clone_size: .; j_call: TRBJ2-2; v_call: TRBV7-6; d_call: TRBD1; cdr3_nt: TGTGCCAGCAGCTTAGGAGGACAGGGGGCGATGAACACCGGGGAGCTGTTTTTT; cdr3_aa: CASSLGGQGAMNTGELFF
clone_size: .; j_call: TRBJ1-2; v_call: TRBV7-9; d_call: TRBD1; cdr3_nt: TGTGCCAGCAGCTTCTCATTACAGGGGGCGAACTATGGCTACACCTTC; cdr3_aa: CASSFSLQGANYGYTF
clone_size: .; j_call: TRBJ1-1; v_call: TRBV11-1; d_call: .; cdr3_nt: TGTGCCAGCAGCCAAGGACAGTCTAGAGTCACTGAAGCTTTCTTT; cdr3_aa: CASSQGQSRVTEAFF
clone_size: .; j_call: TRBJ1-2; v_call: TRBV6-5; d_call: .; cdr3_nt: TGTGCCAGCTCTAGGGGCTATGGCTACACCTTC; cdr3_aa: CASSRGYGYTF
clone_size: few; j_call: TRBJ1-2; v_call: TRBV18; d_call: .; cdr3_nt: TGTGCCAGCTCACCGGGCAGGGCCGGCGGCTACACCTTC; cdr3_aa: CASSPGRAGGYTF
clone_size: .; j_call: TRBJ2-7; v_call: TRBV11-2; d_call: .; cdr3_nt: TGTGCCAGCAGCTTAGGGGCAGGCCCTGGCTACGAGCAGTACTTC; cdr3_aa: CASSLGAGPGYEQYF
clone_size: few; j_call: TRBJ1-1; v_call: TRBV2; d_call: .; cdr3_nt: TGTGCCAGCATCGCACAGGGAAGGGCTTTCTTT; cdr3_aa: CASIAQGRAFF
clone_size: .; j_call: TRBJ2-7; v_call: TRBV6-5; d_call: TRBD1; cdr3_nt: TGTGCCAGCAGAGACAGGGTCATGAGAGAGCAGTACTTC; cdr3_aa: CASRDRVMREQYF
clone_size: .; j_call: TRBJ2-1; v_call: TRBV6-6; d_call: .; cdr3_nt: TGTGCCAGCAGCCTAAACAGGGAGCAGTTCTTC; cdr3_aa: CASSLNREQFF
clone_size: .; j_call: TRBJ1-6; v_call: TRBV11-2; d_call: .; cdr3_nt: TGTGCCAGCAGCTTGTTGGGGCCTCCGGGGGGTAATTCACCCCTCCACTTT; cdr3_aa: CASSLLGPPGGNSPLHF
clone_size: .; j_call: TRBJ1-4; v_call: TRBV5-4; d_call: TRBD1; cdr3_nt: TGTGCCAGCGGTTCCGGGACAGGGGGCGCAGGACTGTTTTTT; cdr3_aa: CASGSGTGGAGLFF
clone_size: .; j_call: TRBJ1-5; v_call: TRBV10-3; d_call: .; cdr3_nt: TGTGCCATCAGTGAGTCCGGGGGGGGCCGTCAGCCCCAGCATTTT; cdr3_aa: CAISESGGGRQPQHF
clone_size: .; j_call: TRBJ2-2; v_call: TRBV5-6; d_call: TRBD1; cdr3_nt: TGTGCCAGCAGCTTCGGACAGGTCTTAGGTACCGGCGGGGAGCTGTTTTTT; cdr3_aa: CASSFGQVLGTGGELFF
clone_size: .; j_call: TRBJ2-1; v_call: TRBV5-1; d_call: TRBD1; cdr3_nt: TGCGCCAGCAGCTTTGGACAGGGGCAAGGGAATGAGCAGTTCTTC; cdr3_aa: CASSFGQGQGNEQFF
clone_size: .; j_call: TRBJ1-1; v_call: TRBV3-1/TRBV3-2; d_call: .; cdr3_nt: TGTGCCAGCAGCCTAAGATGGGGGGACACTGAAGCTTTCTTT; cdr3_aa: CASSLRWGDTEAFF
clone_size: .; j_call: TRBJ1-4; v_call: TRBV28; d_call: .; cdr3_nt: TGTGCCAGCAGGTTGAAGTGGACTACTAATGAAAAACTGTTTTTT; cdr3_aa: CASRLKWTTNEKLFF
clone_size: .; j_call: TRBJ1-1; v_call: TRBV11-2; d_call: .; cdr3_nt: TGTGCCAGCAGCTTAGAAGGAGTCATGAACACTGAAGCTTTCTTT; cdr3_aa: CASSLEGVMNTEAFF
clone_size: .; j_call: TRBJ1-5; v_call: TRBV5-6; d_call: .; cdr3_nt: TGTGCCAGCAGCTTGGGACGGGGGGGACGGGTCCCCCAGCATTTT; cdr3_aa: CASSLGRGGRVPQHF
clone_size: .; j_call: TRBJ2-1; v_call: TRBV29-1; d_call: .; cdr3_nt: TGCATCGTCTCGGACAGCCCTAATGAGCAGTTCTTC; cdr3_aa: CIVSDSPNEQFF
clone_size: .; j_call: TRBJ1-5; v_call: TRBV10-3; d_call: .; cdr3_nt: TGTGCCATCAGTGGAATGTTCGGGAGCAATCAGCCCCAGCATTTT; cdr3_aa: CAISGMFGSNQPQHF
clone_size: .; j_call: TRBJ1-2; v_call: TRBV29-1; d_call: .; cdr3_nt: TGCAGCGTTGATAAACCGGGGATGGACTATGGCTACACCTTC; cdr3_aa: CSVDKPGMDYGYTF
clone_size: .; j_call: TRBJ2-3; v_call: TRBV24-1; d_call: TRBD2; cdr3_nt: TGTGCCACCAGTGAACCTGGGACTAGCGGGGGGGAAGATACGCAGTATTTT; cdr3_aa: CATSEPGTSGGEDTQYF
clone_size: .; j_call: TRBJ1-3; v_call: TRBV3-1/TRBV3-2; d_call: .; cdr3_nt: TGTGCCAGCAGCCGTGACAGGCCTACTGGAAACACCATATATTTT; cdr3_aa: CASSRDRPTGNTIYF
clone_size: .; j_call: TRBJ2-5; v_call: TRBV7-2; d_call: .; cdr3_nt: TGTGCCAGCAGCTTATGGGGGCGGAGAGAGACCCAGTACTTC; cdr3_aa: CASSLWGRRETQYF
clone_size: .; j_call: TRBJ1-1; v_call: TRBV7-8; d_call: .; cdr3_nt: TGTGCCAGCAGCTTGAGGGAGCCGAACACTGAAGCTTTCTTT; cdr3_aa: CASSLREPNTEAFF
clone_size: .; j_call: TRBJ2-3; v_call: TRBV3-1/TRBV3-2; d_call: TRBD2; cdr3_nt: TGTGCCAGCAGCCGGGGACTAGCGGGGGGGAGCACAGATACGCAGTATTTT; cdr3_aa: CASSRGLAGGSTDTQYF
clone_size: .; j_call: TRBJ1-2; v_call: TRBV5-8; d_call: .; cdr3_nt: TGTGCCAGCAGCTTGTACTCCTTCTATGGCTACACCTTC; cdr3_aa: CASSLYSFYGYTF
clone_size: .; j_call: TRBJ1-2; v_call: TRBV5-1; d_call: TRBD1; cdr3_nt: TGCGCCAGCAGCTTGGCCGGAGGGGGCCAGTATGGCTACACCTTC; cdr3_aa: CASSLAGGGQYGYTF
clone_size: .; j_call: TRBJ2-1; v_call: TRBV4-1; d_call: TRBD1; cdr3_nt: TGCGCCAGCAGCCAATCGGGACAGTCCTCCTACAATGAGCAGTTCTTC; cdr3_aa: CASSQSGQSSYNEQFF
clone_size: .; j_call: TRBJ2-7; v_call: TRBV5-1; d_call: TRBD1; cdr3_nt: TGCGCCAGCAGTCCCGGGGACAGGGTTGGCGAGCAGTACTTC; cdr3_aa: CASSPGDRVGEQYF
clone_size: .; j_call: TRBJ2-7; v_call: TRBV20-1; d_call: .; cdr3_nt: TGCAGTGCTAGTTCCAGCTCCTACGAGCAGTACTTC; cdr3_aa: CSASSSSYEQYF
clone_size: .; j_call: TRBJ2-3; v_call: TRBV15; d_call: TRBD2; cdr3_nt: TGTGCCACCAGCACCCGCGGGGGGGCAGATACGCAGTATTTT; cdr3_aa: CATSTRGGADTQYF
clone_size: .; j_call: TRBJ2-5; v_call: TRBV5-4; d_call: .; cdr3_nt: TGTGCCAGCAGCGCTAGTTGGTACCAAGAGACCCAGTACTTC; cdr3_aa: CASSASWYQETQYF
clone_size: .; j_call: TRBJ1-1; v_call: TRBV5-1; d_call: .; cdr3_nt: TGCGCCAGCAGCTTTGACTCGCCTGGGTACACTGAAGCTTTCTTT; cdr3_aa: CASSFDSPGYTEAFF
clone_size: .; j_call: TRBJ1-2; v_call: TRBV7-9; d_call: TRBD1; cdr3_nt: TGTGCCAGCAGCCCCCGGGACAGCTACTATGGCTACACCTTC; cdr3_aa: CASSPRDSYYGYTF
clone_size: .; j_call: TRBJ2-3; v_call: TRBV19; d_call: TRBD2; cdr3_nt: TGTGCCAGTAGTTCCCTTCGACTAGCGGGGGGCACAGATACGCAGTATTTT; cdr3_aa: CASSSLRLAGGTDTQYF
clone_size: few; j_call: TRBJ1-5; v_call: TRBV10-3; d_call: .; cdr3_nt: TGTGCCCACGGAGCAGGGCTTCATCAGCCCCAGCATTTT; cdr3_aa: CAHGAGLHQPQHF
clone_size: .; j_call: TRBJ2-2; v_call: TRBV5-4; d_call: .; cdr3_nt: TGTGCCAGCAGCAGAGGGGGCGGGACAACCGGCGCCGGGGAGCTGTTTTTT; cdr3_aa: CASSRGGGTTGAGELFF
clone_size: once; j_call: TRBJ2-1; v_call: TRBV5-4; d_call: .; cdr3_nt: TGTGCCAGCAGCTCGGGACACTTATACAATGAGCAGTTCTTC; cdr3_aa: CASSSGHLYNEQFF
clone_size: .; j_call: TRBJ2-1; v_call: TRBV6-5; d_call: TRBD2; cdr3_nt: TGTGCCAGCAGTTTCGACCGGGGGGATGAGCAGTTCTTC; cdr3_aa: CASSFDRGDEQFF
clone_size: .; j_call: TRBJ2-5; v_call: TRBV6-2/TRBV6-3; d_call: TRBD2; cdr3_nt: TGTGCCAGCAGTTTCATGGGCCCGGGAGGGGAGACCCAGTACTTC; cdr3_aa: CASSFMGPGGETQYF
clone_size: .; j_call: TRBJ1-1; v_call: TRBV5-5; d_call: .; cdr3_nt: TGTGCCAGCAGCTTACTCCAGGGGAGGGTGAACACTGAAGCTTTCTTT; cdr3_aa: CASSLLQGRVNTEAFF
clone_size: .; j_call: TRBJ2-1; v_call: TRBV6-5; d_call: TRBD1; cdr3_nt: TGTGCCAGCAGGCGACAGGGATACTACAATGAGCAGTTCTTC; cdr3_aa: CASRRQGYYNEQFF
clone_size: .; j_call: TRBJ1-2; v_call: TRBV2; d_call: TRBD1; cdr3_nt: TGTGCCAGCAGTTATCTCCAGGGGGCGGATGGCTACACCTTC; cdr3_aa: CASSYLQGADGYTF
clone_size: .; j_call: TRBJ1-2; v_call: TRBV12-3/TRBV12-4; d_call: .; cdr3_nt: TGTGCCAGCAGCCTCGAGAGTTTCTATGGCTACACCTTC; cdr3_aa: CASSLESFYGYTF
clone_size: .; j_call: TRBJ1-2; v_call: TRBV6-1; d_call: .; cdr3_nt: TGTGCCAGCAGTGAGGGACCGTCCGGAGGGTATGGCTACACCTTC; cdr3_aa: CASSEGPSGGYGYTF
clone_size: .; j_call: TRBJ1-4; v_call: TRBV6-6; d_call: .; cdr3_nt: TGTGCCAGCAGTCCGGGTCGGTCAACTAATGAAAAACTGTTTTTT; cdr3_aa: CASSPGRSTNEKLFF
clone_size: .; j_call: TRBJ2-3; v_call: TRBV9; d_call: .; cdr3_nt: TGTGCCAGCAGCGTAGCGGAGGGAAGCACAGATACGCAGTATTTT; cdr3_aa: CASSVAEGSTDTQYF
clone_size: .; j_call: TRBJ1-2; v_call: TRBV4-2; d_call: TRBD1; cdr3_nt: TGTGCCAGCAGCCAAGCGTTGGGACAGCTCGTATTAGGCTACACCTTC; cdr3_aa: CASSQALGQLVLGYTF
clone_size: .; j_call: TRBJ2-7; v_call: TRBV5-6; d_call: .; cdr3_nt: TGTGCCAGCAGCTTGGGTCAGAATTACGAGCAGTACTTC; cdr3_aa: CASSLGQNYEQYF
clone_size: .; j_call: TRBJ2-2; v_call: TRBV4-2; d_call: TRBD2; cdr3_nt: TGTGCCAGCAGCCAAGATGTCCGTCCTAGCGGGGGGGCTGGGACCGGGGAGCTGTTTTTT; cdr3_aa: CASSQDVRPSGGAGTGELFF
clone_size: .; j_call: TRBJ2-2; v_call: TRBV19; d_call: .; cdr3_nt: TGTGCCAGTAGTAAACTAGGAGAATACGGGGAGCTGTTTTTT; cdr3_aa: CASSKLGEYGELFF
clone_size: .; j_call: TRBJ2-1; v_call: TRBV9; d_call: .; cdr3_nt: TGTGCCAGCAGCGTAGACGGGGGAATGATATACAATGAGCAGTTCTTC; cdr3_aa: CASSVDGGMIYNEQFF